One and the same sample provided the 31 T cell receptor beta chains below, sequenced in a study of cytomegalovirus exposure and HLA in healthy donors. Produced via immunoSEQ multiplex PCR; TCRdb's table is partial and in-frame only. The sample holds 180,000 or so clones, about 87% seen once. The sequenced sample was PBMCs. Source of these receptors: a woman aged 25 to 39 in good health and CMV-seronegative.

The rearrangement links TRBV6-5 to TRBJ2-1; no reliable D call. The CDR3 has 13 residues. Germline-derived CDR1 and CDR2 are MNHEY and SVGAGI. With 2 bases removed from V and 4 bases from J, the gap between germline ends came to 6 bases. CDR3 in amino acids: CASSYGVYNEQFF. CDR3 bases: TGTGCCAGCAGTTACGGAGTATACAATGAGCAGTTCTTC.

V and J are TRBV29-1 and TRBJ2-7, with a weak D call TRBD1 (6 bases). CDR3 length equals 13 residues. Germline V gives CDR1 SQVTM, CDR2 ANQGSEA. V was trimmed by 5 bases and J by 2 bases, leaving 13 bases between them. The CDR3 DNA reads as TGCAGCGTTACAGGGAACTTGGCCTACGAGCAGTACTTC. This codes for CSVTGNLAYEQYF.

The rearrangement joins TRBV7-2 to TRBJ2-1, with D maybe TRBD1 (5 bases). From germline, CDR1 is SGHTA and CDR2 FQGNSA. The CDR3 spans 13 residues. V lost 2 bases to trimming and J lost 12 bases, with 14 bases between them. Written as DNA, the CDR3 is TGTGCCAGCAGCTTAAGGCAGGGCCTACCGCAGTTCTTC. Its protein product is CASSLRQGLPQFF.

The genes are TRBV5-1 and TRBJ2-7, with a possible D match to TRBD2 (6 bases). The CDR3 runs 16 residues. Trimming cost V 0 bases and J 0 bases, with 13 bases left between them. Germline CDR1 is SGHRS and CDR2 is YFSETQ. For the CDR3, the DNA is TGCGCCAGCAGCTTGGCTGGGACGACTAGCTCCTACGAGCAGTACTTC. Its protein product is CASSLAGTTSSYEQYF. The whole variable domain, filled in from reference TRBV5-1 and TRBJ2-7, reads KAGVTQTPRYLIKTRGQQVTLSCSPISGHRSVSWYQQTPGQGLQFLFEYFSETQRNKGNFPGRFSGRQFSNSRSEMNVSTLELGDSALYLCASSLAGTTSSYEQYFGPGTRLTVT.

The CDR3: CASSYSGSHLGLEQYF. Written as DNA, the CDR3 is TGTGCCAGCAGTTACAGCGGGTCCCATCTGGGACTCGAGCAGTACTTC. The chain couples TRBV6-5 to TRBJ2-7, with D maybe TRBD2 (6 bases). This CDR3 has 16 residues. Trimming cost V 2 bases and J 6 bases, with 20 bases left between them. Germline V gives CDR1 MNHEY, CDR2 SVGAGI.

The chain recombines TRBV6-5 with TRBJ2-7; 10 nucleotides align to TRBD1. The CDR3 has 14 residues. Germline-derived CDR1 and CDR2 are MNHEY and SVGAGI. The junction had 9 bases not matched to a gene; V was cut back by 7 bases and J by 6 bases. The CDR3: CASNAGTGDGEQYF. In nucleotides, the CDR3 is TGTGCCAGCAACGCCGGGACAGGGGATGGCGAGCAGTACTTC.

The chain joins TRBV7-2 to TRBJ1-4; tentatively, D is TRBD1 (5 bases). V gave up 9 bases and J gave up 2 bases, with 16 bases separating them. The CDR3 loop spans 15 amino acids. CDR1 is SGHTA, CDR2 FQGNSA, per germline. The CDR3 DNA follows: TGTGCCAGTCAGCCCACAGGAACGACTAATGAAAAACTGTTTTTT. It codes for CASQPTGTTNEKLFF.

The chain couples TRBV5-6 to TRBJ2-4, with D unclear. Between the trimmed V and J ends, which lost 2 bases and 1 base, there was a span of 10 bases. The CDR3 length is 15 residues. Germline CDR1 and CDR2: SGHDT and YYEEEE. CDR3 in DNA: TGTGCCAGCAGCTTCCTCATCCGGGCCAAAAACATTCAGTACTTC. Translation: CASSFLIRAKNIQYF.

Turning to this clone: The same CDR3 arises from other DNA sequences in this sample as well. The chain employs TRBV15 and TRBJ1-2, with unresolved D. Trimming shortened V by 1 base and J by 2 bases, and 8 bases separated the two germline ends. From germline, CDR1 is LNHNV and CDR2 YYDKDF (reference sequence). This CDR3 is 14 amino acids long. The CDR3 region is CATSRGGQNYGYTF. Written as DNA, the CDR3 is TGTGCCACCAGCAGAGGCGGTCAGAACTATGGCTACACCTTC.

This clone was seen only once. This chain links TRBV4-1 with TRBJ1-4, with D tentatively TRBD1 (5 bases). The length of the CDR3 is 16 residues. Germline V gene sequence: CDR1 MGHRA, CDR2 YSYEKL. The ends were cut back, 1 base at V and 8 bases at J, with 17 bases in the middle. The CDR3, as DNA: TGCGCCAGCAGCCAAGTCCTTTCAGACAGTAGGGAAAAACTGTTTTTT. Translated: CASSQVLSDSREKLFF.

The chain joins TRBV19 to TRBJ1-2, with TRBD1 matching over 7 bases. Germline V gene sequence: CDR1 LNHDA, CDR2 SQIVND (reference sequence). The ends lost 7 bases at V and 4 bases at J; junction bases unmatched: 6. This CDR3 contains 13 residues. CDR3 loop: CASKTGSGYGYTF. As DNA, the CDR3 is TGTGCCAGTAAGACAGGGTCTGGCTATGGCTACACCTTC.

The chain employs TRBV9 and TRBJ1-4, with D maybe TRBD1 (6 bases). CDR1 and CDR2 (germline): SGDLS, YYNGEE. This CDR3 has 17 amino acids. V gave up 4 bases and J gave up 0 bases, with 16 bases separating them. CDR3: CASSRETGRPTNEKLFF. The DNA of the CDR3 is TGTGCCAGCAGCAGAGAGACAGGCCGTCCAACTAATGAAAAACTGTTTTTT.

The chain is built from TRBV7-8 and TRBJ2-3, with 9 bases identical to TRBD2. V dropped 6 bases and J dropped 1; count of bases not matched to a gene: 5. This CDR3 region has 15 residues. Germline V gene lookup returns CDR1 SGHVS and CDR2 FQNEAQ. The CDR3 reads CASRGTSPRTDTQYF. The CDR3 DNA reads TGTGCCAGCAGGGGGACTAGCCCACGCACAGATACGCAGTATTTT.

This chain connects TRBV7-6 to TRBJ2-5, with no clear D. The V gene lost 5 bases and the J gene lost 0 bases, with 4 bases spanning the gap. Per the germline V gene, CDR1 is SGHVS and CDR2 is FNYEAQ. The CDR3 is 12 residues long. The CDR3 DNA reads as TGTGCCAGCAGCCCGTACCAAGAGACCCAGTACTTC. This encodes CASSPYQETQYF.

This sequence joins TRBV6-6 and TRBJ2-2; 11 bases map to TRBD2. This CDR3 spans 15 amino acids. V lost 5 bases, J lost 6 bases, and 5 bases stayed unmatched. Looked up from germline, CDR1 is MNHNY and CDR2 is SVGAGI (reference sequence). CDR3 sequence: CASSLLTSGAGELFF. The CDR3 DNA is TGTGCCAGCAGTCTGTTGACTAGCGGGGCCGGGGAGCTGTTTTTT.

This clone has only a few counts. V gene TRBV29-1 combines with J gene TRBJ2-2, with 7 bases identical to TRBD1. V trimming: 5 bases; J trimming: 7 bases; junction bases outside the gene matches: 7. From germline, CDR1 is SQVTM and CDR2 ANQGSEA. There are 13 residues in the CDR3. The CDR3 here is CSVLRQGGGELFF. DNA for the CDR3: TGCAGCGTTCTACGACAGGGTGGCGGGGAGCTGTTTTTT.

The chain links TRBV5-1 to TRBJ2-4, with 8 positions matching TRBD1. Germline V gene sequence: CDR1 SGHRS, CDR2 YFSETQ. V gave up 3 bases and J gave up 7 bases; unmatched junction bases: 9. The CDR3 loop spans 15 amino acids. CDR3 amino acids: CASSSRGPGENIQYF. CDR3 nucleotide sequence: TGCGCCAGCAGCTCCAGGGGGCCCGGGGAGAACATTCAGTACTTC.

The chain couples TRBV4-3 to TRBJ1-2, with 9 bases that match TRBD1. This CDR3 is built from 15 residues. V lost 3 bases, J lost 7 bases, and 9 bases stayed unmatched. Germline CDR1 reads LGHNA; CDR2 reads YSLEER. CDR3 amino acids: CASSQVTGGTSGYTF. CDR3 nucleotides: TGCGCCAGCAGCCAGGTGACAGGGGGGACGAGTGGCTACACCTTC.

The CDR3 DNA reads TGCGCCAGCAGCTTAGAGACAGTTAATGAAGAAAAACTGTTTTTT. It codes for CASSLETVNEEKLFF. This chain links TRBV5-1 with TRBJ1-4, with D possibly matching TRBD1 (5 bases). The CDR3 loop spans 15 amino acids. Trimming removed 2 bases at V and 8 bases at J, with 16 bases between. Germline CDR1 and CDR2: SGHRS and YFSETQ. Supplemented by reference TRBV5-1 and TRBJ1-4, the full variable domain reads KAGVTQTPRYLIKTRGQQVTLSCSPISGHRSVSWYQQTPGQGLQFLFEYFSETQRNKGNFPGRFSGRQFSNSRSEMNVSTLELGDSALYLCASSLETVNEEKLFFGSGTQLSVL.

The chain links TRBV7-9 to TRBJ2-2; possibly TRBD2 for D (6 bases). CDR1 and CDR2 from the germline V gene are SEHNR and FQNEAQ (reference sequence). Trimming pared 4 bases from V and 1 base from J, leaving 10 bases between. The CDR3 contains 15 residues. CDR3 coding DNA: TGTGCCAGCAGCTCGCTGGGGGGGAACACCGGGGAGCTGTTTTTT. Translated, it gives CASSSLGGNTGELFF.

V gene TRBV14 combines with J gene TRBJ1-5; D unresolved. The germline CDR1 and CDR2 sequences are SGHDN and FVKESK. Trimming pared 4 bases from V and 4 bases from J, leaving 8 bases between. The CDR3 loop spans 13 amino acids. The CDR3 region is CASSRSENQPQHF. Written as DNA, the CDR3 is TGTGCCAGCAGCCGTTCCGAGAATCAGCCCCAGCATTTT.

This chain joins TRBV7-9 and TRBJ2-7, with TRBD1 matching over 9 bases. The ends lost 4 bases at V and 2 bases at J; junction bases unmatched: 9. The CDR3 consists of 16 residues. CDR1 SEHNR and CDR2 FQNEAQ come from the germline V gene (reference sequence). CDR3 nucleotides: TGTGCCAGCAGCTACACCCCTGGACAGGGGCCCTACGAGCAGTACTTC. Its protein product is CASSYTPGQGPYEQYF.

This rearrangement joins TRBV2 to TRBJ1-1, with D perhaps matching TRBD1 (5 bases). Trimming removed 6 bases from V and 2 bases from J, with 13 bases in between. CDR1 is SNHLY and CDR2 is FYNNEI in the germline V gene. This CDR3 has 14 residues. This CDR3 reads CASSRTGENTEAFF. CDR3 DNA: TGTGCCAGCAGCCGGACGGGGGAAAACACTGAAGCTTTCTTT.

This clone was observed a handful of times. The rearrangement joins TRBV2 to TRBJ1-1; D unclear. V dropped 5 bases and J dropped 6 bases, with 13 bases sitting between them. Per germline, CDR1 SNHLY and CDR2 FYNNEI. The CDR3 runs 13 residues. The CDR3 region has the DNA TGTGCCAGCAGTCTGACACCTGAGTCTGAAGCTTTCTTT. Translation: CASSLTPESEAFF.

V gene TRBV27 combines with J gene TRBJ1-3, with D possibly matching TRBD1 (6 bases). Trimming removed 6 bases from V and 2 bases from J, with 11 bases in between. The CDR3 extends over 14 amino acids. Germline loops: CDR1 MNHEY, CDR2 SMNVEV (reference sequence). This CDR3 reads CASRPTGTGNTIYF. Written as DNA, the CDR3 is TGTGCCAGCAGGCCCACAGGGACTGGAAACACCATATATTTT.

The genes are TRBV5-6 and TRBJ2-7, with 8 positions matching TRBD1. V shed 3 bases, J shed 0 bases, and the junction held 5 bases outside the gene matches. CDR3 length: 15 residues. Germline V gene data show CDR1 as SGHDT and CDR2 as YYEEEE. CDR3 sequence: CASSSRDRSSYEQYF. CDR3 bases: TGTGCCAGCAGCTCCCGGGACAGGAGCTCCTACGAGCAGTACTTC.

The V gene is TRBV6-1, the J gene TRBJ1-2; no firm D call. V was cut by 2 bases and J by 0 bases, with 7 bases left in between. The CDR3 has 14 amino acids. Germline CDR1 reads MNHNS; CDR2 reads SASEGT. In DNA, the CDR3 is TGTGCCAGCAGTGAATATCCGTCTAACTATGGCTACACCTTC. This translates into CASSEYPSNYGYTF.

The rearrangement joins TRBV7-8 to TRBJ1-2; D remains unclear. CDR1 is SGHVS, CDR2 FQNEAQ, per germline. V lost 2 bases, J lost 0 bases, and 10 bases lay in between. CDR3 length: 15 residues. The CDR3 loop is CASSLSAVSNYGYTF. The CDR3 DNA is TGTGCCAGCAGCTTATCGGCGGTTTCTAACTATGGCTACACCTTC. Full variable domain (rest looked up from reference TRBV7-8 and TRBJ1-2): GAGVSQSPRYKVAKRGQDVALRCDPISGHVSLFWYQQALGQGPEFLTYFQNEAQLDKSGLPSDRFFAERPEGSVSTLKIQRTQQEDSAVYLCASSLSAVSNYGYTFGSGTRLTVV.

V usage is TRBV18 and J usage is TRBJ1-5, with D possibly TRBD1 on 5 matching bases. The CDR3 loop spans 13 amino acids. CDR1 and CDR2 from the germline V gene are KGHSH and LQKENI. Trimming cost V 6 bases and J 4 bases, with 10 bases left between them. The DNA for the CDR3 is TGTGCCAGCTCTGAGACAGAGAATCAGCCCCAGCATTTT. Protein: CASSETENQPQHF.

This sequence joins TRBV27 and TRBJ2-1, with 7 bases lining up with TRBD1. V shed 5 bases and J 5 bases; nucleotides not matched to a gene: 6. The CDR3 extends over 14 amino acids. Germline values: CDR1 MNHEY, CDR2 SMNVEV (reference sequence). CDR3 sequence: CASSGDRVNNEQFF. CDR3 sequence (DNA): TGTGCCAGCAGTGGCGACAGGGTAAACAATGAGCAGTTCTTC.

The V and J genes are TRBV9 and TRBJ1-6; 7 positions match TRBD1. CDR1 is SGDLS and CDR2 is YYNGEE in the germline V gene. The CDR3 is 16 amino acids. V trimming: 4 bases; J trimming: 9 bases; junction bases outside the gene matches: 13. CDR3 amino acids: CASSSTPGQKGSPLHF. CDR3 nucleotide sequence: TGTGCCAGCAGCTCCACGCCGGGACAGAAGGGTTCACCCCTCCACTTT.